This T cell receptor beta chain is from a study of post-analysis software for immune sequencing data. The study, taken as a whole, reports: Higher frequency in patients than in controls was seen for roughly five TRBV segments, with TRBV5-6, TRBV5-1 and TRBV20-1 among them.

CDR3 length: 13 amino acids. Germline assignment: CDR1 DFQATT and CDR2 SNEGSKA (reference sequence). Turning to this clonotype: No antigen is known for it.

TCR beta libraries were prepared from cDNA with unique molecular identifiers. Via MiXCR, TCRdb re-called the PCR reads, giving one row per CDR3 protein. The sample shows 600,000 to 750,000 distinct CDR3 sequences, around 60% of them seen only once. Sample: blood. This receptor was taken from a girl aged 2 to 9 with multiple sclerosis. The rearrangement links TRBV20-1 to TRBJ2-3; tentatively, D is TRBD1 (6 bases). The CDR3 region is CSSSRAGADTQYF. The CDR3 bases are TGCAGCTCTTCACGGGCAGGGGCAGATACGCAGTATTTT.